This T cell receptor (beta chain) originates from a study of beta chain features in type 1 diabetes. Findings of the study overall: Across all four CD4+ subsets, people with type 1 diabetes showed modestly shorter TCRB CDR3s.

The investigators reverse transcribed all of the isolated RNA, so they sequenced expressed TCRB transcripts. This table comes from immunoSEQ multiplex PCR, and its TCRdb copy is limited to in-frame clones, with some not included. This sample has around 150,000 clones, with about 63% found just once. This clone was observed a handful of times. Its target is not known. The V end was cut by 0 bases, the J end by 8 bases, with 14 bases between. The CDR3 loop spans 15 amino acids. The germline gives CDR1 GTSNPN, CDR2 SVGIG (reference sequence). What was sequenced was naive CD4+ T cells from blood. V is TRBV30 and J is TRBJ1-6, with a possible D match to TRBD1 (5 bases). The TCR originated in a young man with type 1 diabetes. The CDR3 sequence: CAWSVGTLQDSPLHF. The CDR3 nucleotides are TGTGCCTGGAGTGTAGGGACGCTCCAGGATTCACCCCTCCACTTT.